The 32 T cell receptor beta chains presented below share a single source sample, sequenced in a study of blood T cell repertoires in COVID-19. Libraries were prepared by immunoSEQ multiplex PCR; TCRdb keeps only in-frame clonotypes and omits some of them. The table records about 500,000 clones, 87% of them present only once. The source material was PBMCs or T cells enriched from blood (not recorded which). All receptors derive from a woman aged 18 to 35 who had recovered from COVID-19.

This sequence joins TRBV7-9 and TRBJ2-3, with D tentatively TRBD1 (6 bases). Trimming pared 5 bases from V and 4 bases from J, leaving 16 bases between. The CDR3 is made up of 15 amino acids. Germline V gene lookup returns CDR1 SEHNR and CDR2 FQNEAQ (reference sequence). CDR3 in amino acids: CASSRPGTRADTQYF. Here the CDR3 DNA reads TGTGCCAGCAGCCGTCCCGGGACACGGGCAGATACGCAGTATTTT.

The chain links TRBV3-1 (or the pseudogene TRBV3-2) to TRBJ1-2; D remains unclear. Trimming left V 0 bases short and J 4 bases short, with 9 bases between. This CDR3 region has 14 residues. Germline lookup yields CDR1 LGHDT and CDR2 YNNKEL (reference sequence). CDR3: CASSQDGWSYGYTF. In DNA form, the CDR3 reads TGTGCCAGCAGCCAAGATGGGTGGAGCTATGGCTACACCTTC.

This clone showed up just once. The rearrangement joins TRBV30 to TRBJ2-1, with 7 bases aligning to TRBD2. CDR1 is GTSNPN, CDR2 SVGIG, per germline (reference sequence). The junction had 6 bases not matched to a gene; V was cut back by 0 bases and J by 4 bases. The CDR3 sequence is 15 residues long. In DNA form, the CDR3 reads TGTGCCTGGAGTGTTGGGCTAGCGGTTTACAATGAGCAGTTCTTC. Translating gives CAWSVGLAVYNEQFF.

J is TRBJ1-4 and V is TRBV6-5; TRBD1 agrees at 8 bases. CDR1 MNHEY and CDR2 SVGAGI come from the germline V gene. With V trimmed by 8 bases and J by 7 bases, 6 bases remained unmatched. The CDR3 runs to 13 residues. The CDR3, as DNA: TGTGCCAGCGGACAGGGAGGGAGTGAAAAACTGTTTTTT. This gives the protein CASGQGGSEKLFF.

The J gene is TRBJ1-1, the V gene TRBV5-1; D perhaps matches TRBD1 (6 bases). This CDR3 has 15 amino acids. Germline CDR1 reads SGHRS; CDR2 reads YFSETQ. V lost 5 bases, J lost 5 bases, and 19 bases lay in between. The CDR3 spells CASSPGGAVRTEAFF. The CDR3 DNA is TGCGCCAGCAGTCCCGGGGGGGCGGTACGAACTGAAGCTTTCTTT.

CDR3 region: CASSLGGASMEQYF. CDR3 bases: TGTGCCAGCAGCTTGGGAGGGGCCTCGATGGAACAGTACTTC. V gene TRBV11-3 combines with J gene TRBJ2-7; 7 nucleotides match TRBD2. There are 14 residues in the CDR3. CDR1 and CDR2 (germline): SGHNT, YENEEA. The ends lost 3 bases at V and 10 bases at J; junction bases unmatched: 12.

The gene calls are TRBV10-3 and TRBJ2-3, with TRBD2 identical over 10 bases. CDR1 is ENHRY, CDR2 SYGVKD, per germline. This CDR3 spans 15 amino acids. The ends lost 5 bases at V and 9 bases at J; junction bases unmatched: 11. In DNA, the CDR3 is TGTGCCATCAGTAGAAGCGGGGGGGCGTCGGACACGCAGTATTTT. This codes for CAISRSGGASDTQYF.

V is TRBV12-3 or TRBV12-4 and J is TRBJ1-1, with D possibly TRBD1 on 5 matching bases. The V end was cut by 5 bases, the J end by 5 bases, with 12 bases between. There are 13 residues in the CDR3. CDR3 nucleotide sequence: TGTGCCAGCAGTGTCCAGGGAGGGACTGAAGCTTTCTTT. Translation gives CASSVQGGTEAFF.

The chain has TRBV12-5 and TRBJ1-1; D is uncertain. CDR1 and CDR2 (germline): LGHNT, FRNRAP. CDR3 length equals 15 residues. V was clipped by 2 bases and J by 0 bases, with 10 bases between them. The CDR3: CASGLWPELNTEAFF. The CDR3 nucleotides are TGTGCTAGTGGTTTGTGGCCTGAATTGAACACTGAAGCTTTCTTT.

The chain carries TRBV11-3 and TRBJ2-1, with D possibly TRBD1 on 5 matching bases. The germline V and J ends were trimmed by 5 bases and 0 bases, with 11 bases remaining between them. Per the germline V gene, CDR1 is SGHNT and CDR2 is YENEEA. The CDR3 extends over 15 amino acids. The CDR3 region is CASSNGHSSYNEQFF. CDR3 DNA: TGTGCCAGCAGCAACGGACACAGCTCCTACAATGAGCAGTTCTTC.

This chain links TRBV7-9 with TRBJ2-3; a weak D match, TRBD1 (5 bases). The CDR3 is 15 residues long. With 3 bases removed from V and 1 base from J, the gap between germline ends came to 11 bases. Germline CDR1 is SEHNR and CDR2 is FQNEAQ (reference sequence). For the CDR3, the DNA is TGTGCCAGCAGCTTTCACAGGTTGGGCACAGATACGCAGTATTTT. Its translation: CASSFHRLGTDTQYF.

CDR3 loop: CASRTGGSGNTIYF. CDR3 in DNA: TGTGCCAGCAGGACAGGGGGAAGCGGAAACACCATATATTTT. The chain joins TRBV27 to TRBJ1-3; 9 bases match TRBD1. Unmatched junction bases numbered 4, after V lost 6 bases and J lost 4 bases. In germline, CDR1 is MNHEY, CDR2 SMNVEV (reference sequence). CDR3 length: 14 residues.

V is TRBV5-1 and J is TRBJ1-1, with 7 nucleotides matching TRBD1. Trimming took 3 bases from V and 5 from J; bases not matched to a gene: 10. The CDR3 is made up of 15 amino acids. CDR1 is SGHRS and CDR2 is YFSETQ in the germline V gene. Here the CDR3 DNA reads TGCGCCAGCAGCTCAGGGGGTGAGGAGTGGACTGAAGCTTTCTTT. Translated, it gives CASSSGGEEWTEAFF.

The chain joins TRBV7-2 to TRBJ1-2, with D unresolved. This CDR3 is 13 amino acids long. Trimming cost V 1 base and J 8 bases, with 11 bases left between them. Germline V gives CDR1 SGHTA, CDR2 FQGNSA. The CDR3 bases are TGTGCCAGCAGCTTAGACTTCTCGGGGGGCTACACCTTC. Its translation is CASSLDFSGGYTF.

This chain connects TRBV12-3 or TRBV12-4 to TRBJ1-1; the match to TRBD1 covers 7 bases. V gave up 5 bases and J gave up 7 bases; unmatched junction bases: 4. This CDR3 spans 12 amino acids. The CDR3 DNA reads TGTGCCAGCAGTGCCCGACAGGGTGAAGCTTTCTTT. Translation gives CASSARQGEAFF.

There are a few counts of this clone. The V call is TRBV5-8, the J call TRBJ2-2; D is uncertain. V was shortened by 6 bases and J by 1 base, with 4 bases between the two germline ends. This CDR3 region has 12 residues. Germline CDR1 and CDR2: SGHTS and YDEGEE. CDR3 sequence reads: CASKRNTGELFF. CDR3 sequence (DNA): TGTGCCAGCAAGAGGAACACCGGGGAGCTGTTTTTT.

The rearrangement joins TRBV6-5 to TRBJ1-1, with TRBD1 matching over 8 bases. Germline CDR1 is MNHEY and CDR2 is SVGAGI. V dropped 6 bases and J dropped 5; count of bases not matched to a gene: 11. The CDR3 consists of 15 residues. The CDR3 nucleotides read TGTGCCAGCAGATACCCAGGGGGCGCAGGTACTGAAGCTTTCTTT. It translates to CASRYPGGAGTEAFF.

The chain employs TRBV6-5 and TRBJ2-3, with 7 nucleotides matching TRBD2. V was clipped by 0 bases and J by 0 bases; unmatched bases: 3. The V gene's germline CDR1 is MNHEY and CDR2 SVGAGI. This CDR3 is built from 16 residues. As DNA, the CDR3 is TGTGCCAGCAGTTACTCGACGCGGGGGAGCACAGATACGCAGTATTTT. Translation: CASSYSTRGSTDTQYF.

The CDR3 here is CASSSRDRGTTGELFF. As DNA, the CDR3 is TGTGCCAGCAGTTCCAGGGACAGGGGGACCACCGGGGAGCTGTTTTTT. The J gene is TRBJ2-2, the V gene TRBV6-5; 11 bases align to TRBD1. CDR1 and CDR2 from the germline V gene are MNHEY and SVGAGI. V was clipped by 4 bases and J by 4 bases; unmatched bases: 5. The CDR3 is 16 amino acids.

Remarks on this clone: No DNA is shown, since the ends of the CDR3 on it are uncertain; the CDR3 is the one TCRdb lists. The gene calls are TRBV5-1 and TRBJ1-1; TRBD1, the D gene given by the table, was not confirmed from the DNA. The CDR3 is 21 amino acids long, termini counted. The germline gives CDR1 SGHRS, CDR2 YFSETQ. The CDR3 reads CASSRTGGTEAFFGQGTEAFF.

This chain links TRBV27 with TRBJ1-2; D remains unclear. This CDR3 is 13 amino acids long. Germline V gene lookup returns CDR1 MNHEY and CDR2 SMNVEV (reference sequence). Trimming shortened V by 3 bases and J by 5 bases, and 10 bases separated the two germline ends. CDR3 sequence reads: CASSFREDYGYTF. As DNA, the CDR3 is TGTGCCAGCAGTTTCCGCGAGGATTATGGCTACACCTTC.

This clone showed up just once. This chain uses TRBV10-3 with TRBJ1-3; no definite D call. Germline CDR1 and CDR2: ENHRY and SYGVKD. V was cut by 8 bases and J by 3 bases, with 11 bases left in between. The CDR3 extends over 13 amino acids. This CDR3 reads CAIFGGIGNTIYF. As DNA, the CDR3 is TGTGCCATCTTTGGAGGGATTGGAAACACCATATATTTT.

The rearrangement joins TRBV5-8 to TRBJ2-1, with 10 bases matching TRBD2. Germline-derived CDR1 and CDR2 are SGHTS and YDEGEE. This CDR3 has 16 residues. Trimming cost V 5 bases and J 6 bases; bases outside gene matches: 11. This CDR3 reads CASRPLLAGLGNEQFF. Here the CDR3 DNA reads TGTGCCAGCAGACCCCTACTAGCGGGGCTCGGCAATGAGCAGTTCTTC.

About this clone: Other DNA variants within this sample encode the same CDR3. The rearrangement links TRBV2 to TRBJ2-7; D uncertain. The CDR3 runs 13 residues. V was trimmed by 5 bases and J by 1 base, leaving 9 bases between them. The germline V gene encodes CDR1 SNHLY and CDR2 FYNNEI. The CDR3 DNA follows: TGTGCCAGCAGTCGGGTCAGATCCTACGAGCAGTACTTC. Translation gives CASSRVRSYEQYF.

This rearrangement joins TRBV7-9 to TRBJ2-7; D gene ambiguous. CDR1 is SEHNR and CDR2 is FQNEAQ in the germline V gene (reference sequence). Trimming cost V 1 base and J 4 bases, with 11 bases left between them. The CDR3 covers 14 residues. The CDR3 bases are TGTGCCAGCAGCTTAGGGCCTTCCACGTACGAGCAGTACTTC. This encodes CASSLGPSTYEQYF.

The chain employs TRBV30 and TRBJ1-3; D may be TRBD1 (6 bases). The V end was cut by 2 bases, the J end by 4 bases, with 9 bases between. The CDR3 is 13 amino acids. The germline V gene has CDR1 GTSNPN and CDR2 SVGIG (reference sequence). CDR3 loop: CAWSRTAGNTIYF. CDR3 nucleotide sequence: TGTGCCTGGAGTAGGACAGCCGGAAACACCATATATTTT.

This chain joins TRBV28 and TRBJ2-1; TRBD1 matches 7 bases. J lost 1 base, V lost 5 bases, and 8 bases had no gene match. There are 16 residues in the CDR3. Germline V gives CDR1 MDHEN, CDR2 SYDVKM. CDR3 protein: CASSPRGQESYNEQFF. CDR3 nucleotides: TGTGCCAGCAGTCCCCGAGGACAGGAGTCCTACAATGAGCAGTTCTTC.

The chain couples TRBV19 to TRBJ2-2; D possibly corresponds to TRBD1 (5 bases). V lost 3 bases to trimming and J lost 6 bases, with 8 bases between them. The germline CDR1 and CDR2 sequences are LNHDA and SQIVND (reference sequence). This CDR3 region has 13 residues. CDR3 loop: CASSIRVPGELFF. The DNA of the CDR3 is TGTGCCAGTAGTATCAGGGTGCCCGGGGAGCTGTTTTTT.

The rearrangement links TRBV2 to TRBJ1-4; D uncertain. Germline CDR1 and CDR2: SNHLY and FYNNEI. Between the trimmed V and J ends, which lost 5 bases and 8 bases, there was a span of 9 bases. The CDR3 contains 12 residues. CDR3 region: CASSKPEEKLFF. The CDR3 region has the DNA TGTGCCAGCAGTAAACCGGAGGAAAAACTGTTTTTT.

The J gene is TRBJ2-2, the V gene TRBV7-6; D unclear. The germline V gene encodes CDR1 SGHVS and CDR2 FNYEAQ. CDR3 length: 14 residues. Trimming stripped 1 base from V and 6 bases from J, with 9 bases between. The DNA of the CDR3 is TGTGCCAGCAGCTTAGATGGCACCCCCGGGGAGCTGTTTTTT. Residues: CASSLDGTPGELFF.

The chain is built from TRBV10-2 and TRBJ2-5; D perhaps matches TRBD2 (5 bases). Trimming removed 3 bases from V and 2 bases from J, with 16 bases in between. The CDR3 extends over 16 amino acids. CDR1 is WSHSY and CDR2 is SAAADI in the germline V gene. As DNA, the CDR3 is TGCGCCAGCAGTGATTATGACTACCAGATACAAGAGACCCAGTACTTC. This translates into CASSDYDYQIQETQYF.

Here the CDR3 reads CASSMNGFGTEDFF. DNA for the CDR3: TGCGCCAGCAGCATGAATGGATTTGGGACAGAGGACTTCTTT. This chain joins TRBV5-1 and TRBJ1-1, with 7 bases fitting TRBD1. V lost 4 bases to trimming and J lost 14 bases; unmatched junction nucleotides: 17. The CDR3 length is 14 residues. Germline V gene data show CDR1 as SGHRS and CDR2 as YFSETQ.